The 17 T cell receptor beta chains given below trace back to one sample, sequenced in a study of identical twins. TCRdb re-called the 5' RACE reads through MiXCR, storing one row per CDR3 protein. The data contain 300,000 to 350,000 distinct CDR3 sequences, roughly an eighth of them seen just once; the ten biggest clones take up 6% to 9%. In addition, the sample was reused for a study of yellow fever vaccine responses in identical twins.

Sample: CD8+ T cells sorted from blood. These receptor sequences come from a woman aged 18-29 years in good health.

The V and J genes are TRBV6-4 and TRBJ2-1; D might be TRBD2 (7 bases). The CDR3 runs to 17 residues. Germline V gene data show CDR1 as MRHNA and CDR2 as SNTAGT. Trimming cost V 3 bases and J 9 bases, with 24 bases left between them. The CDR3 DNA is TGTGCCAGCAGTGATCAGGGGTCGGGCGGGAGATCGACTGAGCAGTTCTTC. This sequence encodes CASSDQGSGGRSTEQFF.

This clonotype was seen more than once but under ten times. The chain links TRBV4-1 to TRBJ2-7; D remains unclear. The CDR3 runs to 14 residues. Looked up from germline, CDR1 is MGHRA and CDR2 is YSYEKL. Deletions cut 3 bases from V and 4 bases from J, with 13 bases between. The CDR3 is CASSQGLQMYEQYF. The DNA for the CDR3 is TGCGCCAGCAGCCAGGGCTTGCAGATGTACGAGCAGTACTTC.

This clonotype has a count of ten or more. The V gene is TRBV11-2, the J gene TRBJ2-3, with TRBD2 matching over 8 bases. Per the germline V gene, CDR1 is SGHAT and CDR2 is FQNNGV. The V gene end was trimmed by 7 bases and the J gene end by 4 bases; junction bases not matched to a gene: 7. This CDR3 is 14 amino acids long. This CDR3 reads CASIASGGADTQYF. The CDR3 DNA follows: TGTGCCAGCATCGCGAGCGGGGGCGCAGATACGCAGTATTTT.

This clonotype came up a few times. CDR3: CASSELAGGITDTQYF. The CDR3 nucleotides read TGTGCCAGCAGTGAGCTAGCGGGGGGAATCACAGATACGCAGTATTTT. The rearrangement links TRBV6-1 to TRBJ2-3; 11 positions agree with TRBD2. Germline assignment: CDR1 MNHNS and CDR2 SASEGT. The CDR3 is 16 amino acids. The V segment lost 3 bases and the J segment 2 bases; nucleotides outside the gene matches: 4.

The V gene is TRBV12-3 or TRBV12-4, the J gene TRBJ2-7, with 7 bases lining up with TRBD1. The CDR3 has 13 residues. V trimming: 5 bases; J trimming: 7 bases; junction bases outside the gene matches: 8. This CDR3 reads CASSEGQAGEQYV. DNA of the CDR3: TGTGCCAGCAGTGAAGGACAGGCGGGTGAGCAGTACGTC.

This clonotype was seen only a few times. The chain is built from TRBV12-3 or TRBV12-4 and TRBJ1-2, with D perhaps matching TRBD1 (5 bases). The CDR3 is made up of 16 amino acids. V was shortened by 7 bases and J by 0 bases, with 18 bases between the two germline ends. DNA of the CDR3: TGTGCCAGCAATCACGGGACCGCCGGTACTAACTATGGCTACACCTTC. Residues: CASNHGTAGTNYGYTF.

This clonotype has a handful of counts. The V call is TRBV13, the J call TRBJ1-1, with TRBD1 identical over 10 bases. The V gene's germline CDR1 is PRHDT and CDR2 FYEKMQ (reference sequence). The CDR3 is 14 amino acids. The junction had 8 bases not matched to a gene; V was cut back by 10 bases and J by 3 bases. CDR3 residues: CAIATGGAYTEAFF. CDR3 nucleotide sequence: TGTGCCATTGCGACAGGGGGCGCCTACACTGAAGCTTTCTTT.

This clonotype has more than one count but fewer than ten. This chain connects TRBV5-6 to TRBJ2-5; the D is unclear. The CDR3 runs 13 residues. Germline V CDR1 and CDR2: SGHDT, YYEEEE. V was cut by 0 bases and J by 5 bases, with 8 bases left in between. CDR3 DNA sequence: TGTGCCAGCAGCTTGGATCTGAGGGAGACCCAGTACTTC. Its translation: CASSLDLRETQYF. Based on the CDR3 plus reference TRBV5-6 and TRBJ2-5, the full variable domain is DAGVTQSPTHLIKTRGQQVTLRCSPKSGHDTVSWYQQALGQGPQFIFQYYEEEERQRGNFPDRFSGHQFPNYSSELNVNALLLGDSALYLCASSLDLRETQYFGPGTRLLVL.

This clonotype was seen a few times. The rearrangement joins TRBV20-1 to TRBJ2-7, with a weak D call TRBD2 (5 bases). CDR1 is DFQATT and CDR2 is SNEGSKA in the germline V gene (reference sequence). This CDR3 region has 13 residues. Trimming stripped 5 bases from V and 0 bases from J, with 11 bases between. CDR3 sequence: CSAWTQSSYEQYF. Written as DNA, the CDR3 is TGCAGTGCTTGGACTCAGAGCTCCTACGAGCAGTACTTC.

This clonotype was counted only a few times. The rearrangement joins TRBV6-2 or TRBV6-3 to TRBJ1-4, with 9 positions matching TRBD1. Germline V lookup: CDR1 MNHEY, CDR2 SVGEGT. The CDR3 covers 17 residues. Trimming at V came to 5 bases and at J to 7 bases, leaving 14 bases not matched to a gene. CDR3 amino acids: CASSTGQGSLRVEKLFF. The CDR3 DNA reads TGTGCCAGCAGTACAGGACAGGGGTCGCTCCGTGTTGAAAAACTGTTTTTT.

The V gene is TRBV5-6, the J gene TRBJ2-1; D not resolved. Germline CDR1 reads SGHDT; CDR2 reads YYEEEE. The CDR3 consists of 14 residues. V dropped 4 bases and J dropped 4 bases, with 12 bases sitting between them. DNA of the CDR3: TGTGCCAGCAGCCGAAGTCTCTCGTACAATGAGCAGTTCTTC. This encodes CASSRSLSYNEQFF.

CDR3 nucleotides: TGCAGCGTTGCCGGGACTAGCTACTACGGTGAGCAGTTCTTC. Translation gives CSVAGTSYYGEQFF. The chain links TRBV29-1 to TRBJ2-1; TRBD2 agrees at 9 bases. This CDR3 comprises 14 residues. V shed 4 bases, J shed 9 bases, and the junction held 10 bases outside the gene matches. CDR1 and CDR2 from the germline V gene are SQVTM and ANQGSEA.

The CDR3 nucleotides read TGCGCCAGCAGCGGCGACCTACCGGGACCCGAGCAGTTCTTC. Its translation: CASSGDLPGPEQFF. The rearrangement uses TRBV5-1 and TRBJ2-1; D tentatively fits TRBD1 or TRBD2 (5 bases each). CDR1 and CDR2 (germline): SGHRS, YFSETQ. Trimming cost V 4 bases and J 10 bases, with 18 bases left between them. CDR3 length: 14 residues. Variable domain in full (rest from reference TRBV5-1 and TRBJ2-1): KAGVTQTPRYLIKTRGQQVTLSCSPISGHRSVSWYQQTPGQGLQFLFEYFSETQRNKGNFPGRFSGRQFSNSRSEMNVSTLELGDSALYLCASSGDLPGPEQFFGPGTRLTVL.

This clonotype was found a few times. V gene TRBV4-1 combines with J gene TRBJ2-5, with D unclear. Germline assignment: CDR1 MGHRA and CDR2 YSYEKL. Trimming stripped 2 bases from V and 4 bases from J, with 11 bases between. This CDR3 region has 14 residues. As DNA, the CDR3 is TGCGCCAGCAGCCAATCGTTCGTGGGAGAGACCCAGTACTTC. Translated, it gives CASSQSFVGETQYF.

The V gene is TRBV20-1, the J gene TRBJ1-2; no clear D. Trimming pared 3 bases from V and 6 bases from J, leaving 14 bases between. Germline CDR1 is DFQATT and CDR2 is SNEGSKA (reference sequence). The CDR3 extends over 13 amino acids. CDR3 in DNA: TGCAGTGCTAGTGCCCAGCGTTCTGATGGCTACACCTTC. Translation gives CSASAQRSDGYTF.

V gene TRBV6-2 or TRBV6-3 combines with J gene TRBJ2-7, with D possibly matching TRBD1 (6 bases). V lost 4 bases, J lost 0 bases, and 10 bases lay in between. Germline V gene data show CDR1 as MNHEY and CDR2 as SVGEGT. The CDR3 consists of 14 residues. CDR3 amino acids: CASSWGTLSYEQYV. CDR3 DNA: TGTGCCAGCAGTTGGGGGACACTCTCCTACGAGCAGTACGTC.

This clonotype was recorded at least ten times. The chain couples TRBV12-3 or TRBV12-4 to TRBJ2-3; no reliable D call. V dropped 6 bases and J dropped 1 base, with 14 bases sitting between them. The CDR3 is 15 amino acids. CDR3 region: CASSPSVRGTDTQYF. The CDR3 nucleotides read TGTGCCAGCAGCCCCAGCGTTAGGGGCACAGATACGCAGTATTTT.